The TCR beta chain under discussion was sequenced for a study of blood T cell repertoires in COVID-19. On the study more broadly: Whether acute or convalescent, the COVID-19 samples came from the United States, Italy and Spain.

TCRdb's table, derived via immunoSEQ multiplex PCR, lists solely in-frame clones and lacks some. This sample has under 35,000 clones, with around nine tenths found just once. Sequencing used peripheral blood. The source of this sequence is a human donor in a cohort sampled during active COVID-19.

CDR3 sequence (DNA): TGTGCCTGGACCCACAGGTGGGGGAGGGACACCGGGGAGCTGTTTTTT. Its protein product is CAWTHRWGRDTGELFF. The chain recombines TRBV30 with TRBJ2-2; 7 positions match TRBD2. Trimming cost V 4 bases and J 3 bases; bases outside gene matches: 11. CDR1 is GTSNPN and CDR2 is SVGIG in the germline V gene (reference sequence). The CDR3 loop spans 16 amino acids.